The clone carrying this T cell receptor beta chain was observed a few times. Its antigen is unknown. The CDR3 consists of 13 residues. Germline V CDR1 and CDR2: DFQATT, SNEGSKA (reference sequence). Between the trimmed V and J ends, which lost 7 bases and 0 bases, there was a span of 13 bases. The data stem from a study of blood T cells in healthy people across ages. Study conclusions and caveats: The donors' CMV status was not determined, possibly confounding changes in expanded clonotypes. Age advanced and TCR beta diversity per million T cells fell, roughly linearly. Naive T cell percentage showed a strong correlation with TCR beta diversity.

A sample-barcoded 5' primer and a J-beta primer mix were used in a second PCR of roughly 6 to 11 cycles. A template-switch adaptor with 12 random nucleotides tagged each cDNA molecule. TCRdb called the 5' RACE reads again in MiXCR, with one record for every CDR3 protein. The sample comprises about 730,000 distinct CDR3 sequences, 43% of which are singletons, and under 25% rests with the top ten. The chain links TRBV20-1 to TRBJ2-7; D remains ambiguous. The source material was blood. This sequence was found in a woman between 55 and 75 years old in good health. The CDR3 DNA follows: TGCAGTGGGGGTGACCGCGACTCCTACGAGCAGTACTTC. Encoded protein: CSGGDRDSYEQYF.